This T cell receptor (beta chain) stems from a study of cytomegalovirus exposure and HLA in healthy donors. This clone occurred a few times. What it binds is not known. This CDR3 comprises 15 residues. Germline V lookup: CDR1 MNHEY, CDR2 SVGAGI. The trim removed 8 bases at V and 5 bases at J, leaving 10 bases unmatched. Primers for the PCR totalled 60 Vbeta and 13 Jbeta. Profiled with immunoSEQ multiplex PCR; TCRdb holds only in-frame clones, not every one. The sample lists tens of thousands of clones; around 58% were seen once. General study findings and limits: Relative to the 666-donor mean, N-insertions were reportedly fewer in an Asian-associated ancestry cluster in a later analysis. Cytomegalovirus association was assigned to about 150 TCR beta chains.

The V call is TRBV6-5, the J call TRBJ2-2; 8 nucleotides align to TRBD2. The sequenced sample consisted of PBMCs. This receptor was obtained from a man aged 30 to 39 in good health and CMV-seropositive. This CDR3 is CASSLSGRGTGELFF. The CDR3 nucleotides read TGTGCCAGCTCGCTCAGCGGGAGAGGTACCGGGGAGCTGTTTTTT.